The 9 T cell receptor beta chains presented below share a single source sample, sequenced in a study of blood T cell repertoires in COVID-19. Profiled with immunoSEQ multiplex PCR; TCRdb holds only in-frame clones, not every one. This sample yields more than 250,000 clones, of which around 80% are seen a single time; 1.2% belongs to the top ten. Sequencing used peripheral blood. The receptors stem from a woman aged 50 to 60 with acute or convalescent COVID-19.

As DNA, the CDR3 is TGTGCCAGCAGCCAAGGTTGGCAGGGCACTGAAGCTTTCTTT. It yields the protein CASSQGWQGTEAFF. The rearrangement uses TRBV3-1 (or the pseudogene TRBV3-2) and TRBJ1-1, with D tentatively TRBD1 (5 bases). CDR1 is LGHDT, CDR2 YNNKEL, per germline (reference sequence). The CDR3 is 14 amino acids. Trimming removed 1 base at V and 4 bases at J, with 10 bases between.

This clone occurred a few times. J is TRBJ2-7 and V is TRBV10-3; tentatively, D is TRBD2 (6 bases). The V and J ends lost 7 bases and 7 bases respectively, with 17 bases between them. The CDR3 has 13 amino acids. CDR1 and CDR2 from the germline V gene are ENHRY and SYGVKD. DNA of the CDR3: TGTGCCATCACTCGGGCTAGCGATAGGGAGCAGTACTTC. This codes for CAITRASDREQYF.

As concerns this clone: The same CDR3 can be traced to other DNA sequences in this sample. J is TRBJ1-5 and V is TRBV5-1; a weak D match, TRBD1 (5 bases). CDR3 length: 15 amino acids. Germline CDR1 and CDR2: SGHRS and YFSETQ. Trimming stripped 1 base from V and 5 bases from J, with 13 bases between. Written as DNA, the CDR3 is TGCGCCAGCAGCTTGAGTGGGACTCTGGATCAGCCCCAGCATTTT. Translated, it gives CASSLSGTLDQPQHF.

In its sample, this clone was seen once. The V and J genes are TRBV7-9 and TRBJ1-2; 9 bases are a match to TRBD1. The CDR3 spans 14 residues. The germline V gene has CDR1 SEHNR and CDR2 FQNEAQ (reference sequence). After removal of 4 bases from V and 5 bases from J, the junction contained 5 bases not matched to a gene. DNA of the CDR3: TGTGCCAGCAGCTCGGACAGGGGACTATATGGCTACACCTTC. This translates into CASSSDRGLYGYTF.

The rearrangement joins TRBV4-2 to TRBJ1-2; TRBD1 matches at 7 bases. The V gene end was trimmed by 0 bases and the J gene end by 1 base; junction bases not matched to a gene: 5. From germline, CDR1 is LGHNA and CDR2 YNFKEQ. The CDR3 consists of 16 residues. For the CDR3, the DNA is TGTGCCAGCAGCCAAGACCAGGACAGGATTAACTATGGCTACACCTTC. Protein sequence: CASSQDQDRINYGYTF.

The count of this clone is one. The chain carries TRBV27 and TRBJ2-7, with 16 nucleotides matching TRBD2. The trim removed 3 bases at V and 4 bases at J, leaving 9 bases unmatched. The CDR3 contains 18 residues. Germline-derived CDR1 and CDR2 are MNHEY and SMNVEV (reference sequence). The CDR3 protein is CASSLRGLAGGGPYEQYF. CDR3 coding DNA: TGTGCCAGCAGTTTGAGGGGACTAGCGGGAGGGGGTCCTTACGAGCAGTACTTC.

This chain connects TRBV7-2 to TRBJ1-1; weak D call: TRBD1 (5 bases). Per the germline V gene, CDR1 is SGHTA and CDR2 is FQGNSA. V lost 7 bases, J lost 0 bases, and 9 bases lay in between. The CDR3 totals 13 residues. CDR3 sequence: CASKQEMNTEAFF. DNA for the CDR3: TGTGCCAGCAAACAGGAAATGAACACTGAAGCTTTCTTT.

The rearrangement links TRBV6-1 to TRBJ1-5; TRBD1 is a possible D gene (5 bases). Trimming left V 3 bases short and J 2 bases short, with 11 bases between. Per germline, CDR1 MNHNS and CDR2 SASEGT. CDR3 length: 15 amino acids. The CDR3 coding sequence is TGTGCCAGCAGTGACGACAGAAGAGGCAATCAGCCCCAGCATTTT. This encodes CASSDDRRGNQPQHF.

This sequence joins TRBV6-5 and TRBJ1-4; 8 bases align to TRBD1. J gave up 7 bases and V 5 bases, and 6 bases lay outside the gene matches. Germline values: CDR1 MNHEY, CDR2 SVGAGI. This CDR3 contains 14 residues. The CDR3 protein is CASSNQGAREKLFF. CDR3 nucleotide sequence: TGTGCCAGCAGTAATCAGGGGGCGCGTGAAAAACTGTTTTTT.